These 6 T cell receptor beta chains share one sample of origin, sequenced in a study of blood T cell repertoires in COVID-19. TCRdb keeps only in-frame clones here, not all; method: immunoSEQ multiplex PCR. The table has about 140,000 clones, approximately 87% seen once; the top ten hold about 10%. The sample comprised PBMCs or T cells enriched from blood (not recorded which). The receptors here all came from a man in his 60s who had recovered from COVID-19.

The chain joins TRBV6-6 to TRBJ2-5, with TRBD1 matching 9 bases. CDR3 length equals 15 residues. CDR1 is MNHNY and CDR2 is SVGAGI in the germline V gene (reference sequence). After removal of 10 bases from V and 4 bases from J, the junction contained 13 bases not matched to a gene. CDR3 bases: TGTGCCACCAACCGGGACAGGGCTTTGATAGAGACCCAGTACTTC. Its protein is CATNRDRALIETQYF.

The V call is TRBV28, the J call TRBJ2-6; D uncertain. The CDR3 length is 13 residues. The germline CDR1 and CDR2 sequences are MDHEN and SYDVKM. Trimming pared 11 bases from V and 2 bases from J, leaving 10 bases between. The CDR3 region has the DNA TGTGCCGCTCGGAGTCCTGGGGCCAACGTCCTGACTTTC. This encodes CAARSPGANVLTF.

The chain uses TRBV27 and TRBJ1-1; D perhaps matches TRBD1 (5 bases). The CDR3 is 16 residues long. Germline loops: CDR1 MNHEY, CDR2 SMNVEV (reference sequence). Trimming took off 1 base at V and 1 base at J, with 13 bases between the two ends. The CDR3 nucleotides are TGTGCCAGCAGTTTATGGGGCGCTAGAAGGAACACTGAAGCTTTCTTT. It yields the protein CASSLWGARRNTEAFF.

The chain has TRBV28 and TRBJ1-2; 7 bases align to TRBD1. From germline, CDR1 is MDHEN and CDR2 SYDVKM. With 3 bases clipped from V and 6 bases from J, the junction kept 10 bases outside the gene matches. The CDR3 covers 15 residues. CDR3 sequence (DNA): TGTGCCAGCAGTTTGTGGATGGACAGGCCCAATGGCTACACCTTC. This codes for CASSLWMDRPNGYTF.

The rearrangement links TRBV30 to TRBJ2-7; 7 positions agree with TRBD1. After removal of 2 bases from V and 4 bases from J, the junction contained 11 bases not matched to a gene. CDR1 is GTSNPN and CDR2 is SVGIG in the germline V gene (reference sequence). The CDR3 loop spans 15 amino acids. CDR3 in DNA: TGTGCCTGGAGTTCCGGGACAGCCCCCTTTTACGAGCAGTACTTC. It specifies CAWSSGTAPFYEQYF.

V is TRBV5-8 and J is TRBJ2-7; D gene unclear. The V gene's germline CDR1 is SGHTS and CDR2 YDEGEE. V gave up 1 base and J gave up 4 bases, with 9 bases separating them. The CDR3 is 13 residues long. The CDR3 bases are TGTGCCAGCAGCTTGACCCGACTTTACGAGCAGTACTTC. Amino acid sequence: CASSLTRLYEQYF.